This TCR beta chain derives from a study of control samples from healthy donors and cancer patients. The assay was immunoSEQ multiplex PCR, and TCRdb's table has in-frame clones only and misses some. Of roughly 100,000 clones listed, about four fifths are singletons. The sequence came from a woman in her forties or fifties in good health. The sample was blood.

The CDR3 DNA reads as TGTGCCAGTAGTATAGATCAGGGATCCACGCGGGAGACCCAGTACTTC. Translated, it gives CASSIDQGSTRETQYF. The chain carries TRBV19 and TRBJ2-5; possible D gene TRBD1, 5 bases. CDR1 LNHDA and CDR2 SQIVND come from the germline V gene (reference sequence). The CDR3 runs 16 residues. Trimming pared 0 bases from V and 5 bases from J, leaving 16 bases between.